The 32 T cell receptor delta chains below were found in one sample sequenced in a study of human gamma delta and Vdelta1 T cells. These TCRs are of unknown antigen specificity. TCRdb processed the PCR reads again with the CATT caller. The sample includes about 6,500 delta-chain clones, 40% of them seen just once. Sample: Vdelta1 gamma-delta T cells from blood grown in culture (DOT cells). The receptor source for this set is a human donor in good health.

This chain connects TRDV1 to TRDJ1, with TRDD2 as a possible D gene (5 bases). V lost 6 bases to trimming and J lost 1 base, with 18 bases between them. Germline CDR1 and CDR2: TSWWSYY and QGS. The CDR3 consists of 16 residues. The CDR3 sequence: CALGPHPPSTTDKLIF. The CDR3 nucleotides are TGTGCTCTTGGACCCCATCCGCCTTCTACCACCGATAAACTCATCTTT.

The chain carries TRDV1 and TRDJ3; TRDD2 agrees at 8 bases. Germline loops: CDR1 TSWWSYY, CDR2 QGS. The CDR3 is 25 residues long. J gave up 2 bases and V 2 bases, and 26 bases lay outside the gene matches. As DNA, the CDR3 is TGTGCTCTTGGGGAAAGGCCGATACTTCCTACGGGCGGGATAGTTAATGCCTGGGACACCCGACAGATGTTTTTC. Translation: CALGERPILPTGGIVNAWDTRQMFF.

The rearrangement links TRDV1 to TRDJ1; 8 bases are a match to TRDD2. The length of the CDR3 is 20 residues. Germline V lookup: CDR1 TSWWSYY, CDR2 QGS. After removal of 3 bases from V and 3 bases from J, the junction contained 21 bases not matched to a gene. This CDR3 reads CALGDASYLPGDRAPDKLIF. CDR3 DNA: TGTGCTCTTGGGGACGCTTCCTACCTACCGGGGGACAGGGCCCCCGATAAACTCATCTTT.

This rearrangement joins TRDV1 to TRDJ1; D is unclear. The CDR3 sequence is 18 residues long. Germline V gives CDR1 TSWWSYY, CDR2 QGS. V was shortened by 0 bases and J by 3 bases, with 20 bases between the two germline ends. For the CDR3, the DNA is TGTGCTCTTGGGGAACTAGGGTCTCCTTTTAGGAGGCCCGATAAACTCATCTTT. The encoded protein is CALGELGSPFRRPDKLIF.

The table lists this clone with a few counts. This chain links TRDV1 with TRDJ1, with D unclear. Germline CDR1 TSWWSYY, CDR2 QGS. V lost 1 base, J lost 0 bases, and 27 bases lay in between. The CDR3 totals 21 residues. In nucleotides, the CDR3 is TGTGCTCTTGGGGAACGCTACCTTAGCCCTCCCTCACGCGCTCACACCGATAAACTCATCTTT. Translated, it gives CALGERYLSPPSRAHTDKLIF.

The chain employs TRDV1 and TRDJ1, with 11 bases lining up with TRDD3. CDR1 and CDR2 from the germline V gene are TSWWSYY and QGS. V gave up 4 bases and J gave up 3 bases; unmatched junction bases: 13. The CDR3 consists of 18 residues. The CDR3 sequence: CALGGPADWGISPDKLIF. The DNA of the CDR3 is TGTGCTCTTGGGGGTCCTGCCGACTGGGGGATAAGTCCCGATAAACTCATCTTT.

As regards this clone: Since a much larger clone is just one base distant, this may be a read error. V gene TRDV1 combines with J gene TRDJ1; D tentatively reads TRDD2 or TRDD3 (9 bases each). The CDR3 covers 21 residues. Germline V gene data show CDR1 as TSWWSYY and CDR2 as QGS. V was pared by 1 base and J by 1 base, with 28 bases between. In DNA, the CDR3 is TGTGCTCTTGGGGAACCAGTCCTTCCTACGGGGATACGAACTGTCACCGATAAACTCATCTTT. Protein product: CALGEPVLPTGIRTVTDKLIF.

The rearrangement joins TRDV1 to TRDJ1; 9 positions match TRDD3. This CDR3 spans 22 amino acids. CDR1 and CDR2 (germline): TSWWSYY, QGS. V lost 0 bases to trimming and J lost 0 bases; unmatched junction nucleotides: 20. CDR3 coding DNA: TGTGCTCTTGGGGAACTAGTCGCCTCTAGGTGGGGGATATTCCCCCACACCGATAAACTCATCTTT. This gives the protein CALGELVASRWGIFPHTDKLIF.

Comment on this clone: Additional DNA sequences in this sample encode the identical CDR3. The rearrangement links TRDV1 to TRDJ4; 9 nucleotides align to TRDD3. CDR3 size: 19 residues. With 3 bases clipped from V and 2 bases from J, the junction kept 19 bases outside the gene matches. The germline V gene has CDR1 TSWWSYY and CDR2 QGS. The CDR3 sequence: CALGDPPDSASTGGRPLIF. In DNA form, the CDR3 reads TGTGCTCTTGGGGATCCTCCCGATTCGGCGAGTACTGGGGGAAGACCCCTGATCTTT.

V usage is TRDV1 and J usage is TRDJ1, with 9 bases that match TRDD2. J gave up 0 bases and V 0 bases, and 26 bases lay outside the gene matches. The CDR3 has 24 residues. Germline V gives CDR1 TSWWSYY, CDR2 QGS. The CDR3 region is CALGELEHGLPTVKGELYTDKLIF. The CDR3 DNA is TGTGCTCTTGGGGAACTCGAACACGGCCTTCCTACCGTAAAAGGGGAGTTGTACACCGATAAACTCATCTTT.

About this clone: With a far larger clone one base away, a read error is the likely cause. The chain joins TRDV1 to TRDJ1; TRDD3 aligns across 9 bases. This CDR3 contains 18 residues. Germline values: CDR1 TSWWSYY, CDR2 QGS. The CDR3 coding sequence is TGTGCTCTTGTGGAACCCGCGAGGGGATACGGGTACACCGATAAACTCATCTTT. Protein sequence: CALVEPARGYGYTDKLIF.

This clone was seen a handful of times. This rearrangement joins TRDV1 to TRDJ1; 13 bases line up with TRDD3. The trim removed 2 bases at V and 4 bases at J, leaving 10 bases unmatched. Germline V gene lookup returns CDR1 TSWWSYY and CDR2 QGS. This CDR3 spans 18 amino acids. The CDR3 region has the DNA TGTGCTCTTGGGGAATGGTCCGTACTGGGGGATACGGACGATAAACTCATCTTT. Its protein product is CALGEWSVLGDTDDKLIF.

In the case of this clone: A far larger clone differs by one base, so this is likely a read error. The J gene is TRDJ4, the V gene TRDV1, with TRDD3 matching 12 bases. The V gene's germline CDR1 is TSWWSYY and CDR2 QGS. With 3 bases clipped from V and 4 bases from J, the junction kept 39 bases outside the gene matches. CDR3 length: 26 amino acids. CDR3 nucleotides: TGTGCTCTTGGGGACCTTCCATACTGCCATTCGTTTCTGTGTTTAGCTCTGGGGGATACGCACAAACCCCTGATCTTT. Its translation is CALGDLPYCHSFLCLALGDTHKPLIF.

This chain connects TRDV1 to TRDJ1; 8 bases fit TRDD3. The CDR3 is 17 residues long. The germline V gene encodes CDR1 TSWWSYY and CDR2 QGS. V shed 3 bases and J 5 bases; nucleotides not matched to a gene: 14. The CDR3 loop reads CALGDTGWGKQEDKLIF. The CDR3 DNA reads as TGTGCTCTTGGGGATACCGGCTGGGGGAAGCAGGAGGATAAACTCATCTTT.

This chain links TRDV1 with TRDJ1; D could derive from TRDD2 or TRDD3 (9 bases each). This CDR3 region has 24 residues. The V end lost 2 bases, the J end lost 0 bases, and 37 bases lay between the germline ends. Germline values: CDR1 TSWWSYY, CDR2 QGS. DNA of the CDR3: TGTGCTCTTGGGGAATGGTCCCTTCCTACGAGACGATCTGGGGGATTCCCCTACACCGATAAACTCATCTTT. Translation gives CALGEWSLPTRRSGGFPYTDKLIF.

This clone is labeled medium-sized. This chain links TRDV1 with TRDJ3; maybe TRDD2 (5 bases). The germline V gene has CDR1 TSWWSYY and CDR2 QGS. This CDR3 region has 22 residues. The germline V and J ends were trimmed by 2 bases and 0 bases, with 23 bases remaining between them. As DNA, the CDR3 is TGTGCTCTTGGGGAAAGGCTAAGCCTACCGGGTCCTTACTCCTGGGACACCCGACAGATGTTTTTC. Translated, it gives CALGERLSLPGPYSWDTRQMFF.

This clone was seen a few times. V usage is TRDV2 and J usage is TRDJ1; D possibly uses TRDD2 or TRDD3 (6 bases each). In germline, CDR1 is GEAIGNYY, CDR2 EKD. This CDR3 contains 22 residues. V dropped 0 bases and J dropped 0 bases, with 31 bases sitting between them. This chain's CDR3 is CACDTGQGSSYPSTGYTDKLIF. Written as DNA, the CDR3 is TGTGCCTGTGACACCGGTCAAGGATCGTCCTACCCCTCTACTGGGTACACCGATAAACTCATCTTT.

This chain joins TRDV1 and TRDJ2; 10 nucleotides agree with TRDD3. This CDR3 comprises 20 residues. Germline CDR1 reads TSWWSYY; CDR2 reads QGS. The trim removed 0 bases at V and 0 bases at J, leaving 10 bases unmatched. The DNA of the CDR3 is TGTGCTCTTGGGGAACTAGCTCTGTGGGGGATACAGGCTTTGACAGCACAACTCTTCTTT. It codes for CALGELALWGIQALTAQLFF.

The chain recombines TRDV1 with TRDJ1; TRDD3 matches 8 bases. Trimming took 2 bases from V and 0 from J; bases not matched to a gene: 20. The germline CDR1 and CDR2 sequences are TSWWSYY and QGS. CDR3 size: 21 residues. Here the CDR3 reads CALGEYRVIGAGGAYTDKLIF. The CDR3, as DNA: TGTGCTCTTGGGGAATACAGAGTTATAGGAGCTGGGGGAGCCTACACCGATAAACTCATCTTT.

The chain couples TRDV1 to TRDJ3, with 10 bases identical to TRDD3. Germline assignment: CDR1 TSWWSYY and CDR2 QGS. The CDR3 covers 24 residues. V lost 0 bases to trimming and J lost 2 bases; unmatched junction nucleotides: 19. CDR3 sequence: CALGELPPPGTGGSIAWDTRQMFF. DNA for the CDR3: TGTGCTCTTGGGGAACTCCCTCCCCCAGGTACTGGGGGATCCATCGCCTGGGACACCCGACAGATGTTTTTC.

The sample holds one count of this clone. One base separates it from a far larger clone, so it is likely a read error. At the DNA level, this CDR3 is encoded by other sequences in the same sample as well. The genes are TRDV1 and TRDJ1; 9 positions agree with TRDD3. The germline V gene encodes CDR1 TSWWSYY and CDR2 QGS. The CDR3 extends over 18 amino acids. The CDR3 is CALGEPARGYGYTDKLIF. In nucleotides, the CDR3 is TGTGCTCTTGGAGAACCCGCGAGGGGATACGGGTACACCGATAAACTCATCTTT.

This clone was seen a handful of times. The chain employs TRDV1 and TRDJ1; D call uncertain. Trimming pared 0 bases from V and 0 bases from J, leaving 11 bases between. Germline-derived CDR1 and CDR2 are TSWWSYY and QGS. The CDR3 runs to 16 residues. The CDR3 bases are TGTGCTCTTGGGGAACTAGTACGAGTTCACACCGATAAACTCATCTTT. It codes for CALGELVRVHTDKLIF.

As regards this clone: A read error may account for a junction end that differs from germline. V and J are TRDV1 and TRDJ3; TRDD3 matches at 9 bases. The germline CDR1 and CDR2 sequences are TSWWSYY and QGS. The CDR3 totals 25 residues. Here the CDR3 reads CALGGSLRPEYWGKPSSWDTRQKFF. The DNA for the CDR3 is TGTGCTCTTGGGGGATCACTGCGACCCGAGTACTGGGGGAAACCCAGCTCCTGGGACACCCGACAGAAGTTTTTC.

The J gene is TRDJ1, the V gene TRDV1; D may be TRDD1 (5 bases). Looked up from germline, CDR1 is TSWWSYY and CDR2 is QGS. V lost 2 bases and J lost 3, with 25 bases in between. The CDR3 is 19 residues long. The CDR3 loop reads CALGEGFKYPPYRPDKLIF. As DNA, the CDR3 is TGTGCTCTTGGGGAAGGGTTTAAATATCCCCCTTATCGACCCGATAAACTCATCTTT.

The chain employs TRDV1 and TRDJ1, with TRDD2 as a possible D gene (5 bases). Trimming removed 1 base from V and 2 bases from J, with 41 bases in between. CDR1 is TSWWSYY and CDR2 is QGS in the germline V gene. There are 25 residues in the CDR3. Here the CDR3 DNA reads TGTGCTCTTGGGGAACCCCGCTTCCCCTCTAGACGAACCGGGACTCTAGACGGTCCAACCGATAAACTCATCTTT. It codes for CALGEPRFPSRRTGTLDGPTDKLIF.

In its sample, this clone ranks as medium-sized (0.01 to 0.1%). V is TRDV1 and J is TRDJ1; D gene ambiguous. Trimming cost V 2 bases and J 0 bases, with 28 bases left between them. The CDR3 sequence is 21 residues long. Germline V gene sequence: CDR1 TSWWSYY, CDR2 QGS. The CDR3 nucleotides are TGTGCTCTTGGGGAAATTTCCCCCGGAAGGAAACTCAGATCTTACACCGATAAACTCATCTTT. It specifies CALGEISPGRKLRSYTDKLIF.

This chain links TRDV1 with TRDJ1; D ambiguous. V lost 2 bases and J lost 0, with 13 bases in between. CDR1 is TSWWSYY and CDR2 is QGS in the germline V gene. This CDR3 is 16 amino acids long. The CDR3 protein is CALGEDLIKYTDKLIF. CDR3 bases: TGTGCTCTTGGGGAAGACTTGATTAAGTACACCGATAAACTCATCTTT.

To note about this clone: Possible read error: a much larger clone is one base away. V usage is TRDV1 and J usage is TRDJ1, with TRDD3 matching 11 bases. Germline CDR1 is TSWWSYY and CDR2 is QGS. This CDR3 is 21 amino acids long. The chain's CDR3 is CALGDHLPKEAGGYCPDKIIF. The CDR3 nucleotides are TGTGCTCTTGGGGACCACCTTCCTAAAGAAGCTGGGGGATACTGCCCCGATAAAATCATCTTT.

This clone appeared a few times. This chain uses TRDV1 with TRDJ1, with D possibly TRDD3 on 8 matching bases. The V end was cut by 0 bases, the J end by 6 bases, with 38 bases between. The CDR3 contains 23 residues. Germline CDR1 is TSWWSYY and CDR2 is QGS. CDR3 coding DNA: TGTGCTCTTGGGGAACTTTTTGGTTGGGCAGACCTTCCTCCAGTACTGGGGGGACATAAACTCATCTTT. Translation: CALGELFGWADLPPVLGGHKLIF.

The V and J genes are TRDV1 and TRDJ1; 10 nucleotides agree with TRDD3. The CDR3 has 21 amino acids. From germline, CDR1 is TSWWSYY and CDR2 QGS. V shed 1 base and J 0 bases; nucleotides not matched to a gene: 17. DNA of the CDR3: TGTGCTCTTGGGGAACCTCCGGGGTGGCTCTCGGGGGATACGGACACCGATAAACTCATCTTT. Protein: CALGEPPGWLSGDTDTDKLIF.

The genes are TRDV1 and TRDJ4; TRDD3 matches at 11 bases. Trimming took 0 bases from V and 5 from J; bases not matched to a gene: 29. This CDR3 region has 23 residues. Per the germline V gene, CDR1 is TSWWSYY and CDR2 is QGS. CDR3 loop: CALGELSSYGTEGPGGYTRPLIF. As DNA, the CDR3 is TGTGCTCTTGGGGAACTCTCTTCCTATGGGACTGAAGGACCTGGGGGATACACTCGCCCCCTGATCTTT.

A few counts support this clone. The chain combines TRDV1 with TRDJ1; 10 bases line up with TRDD3. The germline V gene encodes CDR1 TSWWSYY and CDR2 QGS. The V gene end was trimmed by 2 bases and the J gene end by 4 bases; junction bases not matched to a gene: 7. CDR3 length: 16 amino acids. CDR3: CALGEGTGGFNDKLIF. The CDR3 nucleotides are TGTGCTCTTGGGGAAGGAACTGGGGGATTCAACGATAAACTCATCTTT.